The 21 T cell receptor beta chains given below trace back to one sample, sequenced in a study of T-cell reconstitution after alpha-beta-depleted transplantation in children (TCRdb year 2016). The treatment or condition label, read with the paper, signifies: allogeneic hematopoietic cell transplantation with graft depleted of TCRalphabeta T cells and CD19 B cells. The library was built by means of PCR. Instrument used: Illumina HiSeq 2500. To normalize quantification of the TCRbeta repertoire, the TCR libraries were built with molecular barcoding that relied on unique molecular identifiers. In-frame beta chains were kept once TCRdb had trimmed the public reads at Q25 with fastp and called clones with MiXCR. Rows are combined by CDR3 protein, so each entry shows the most common genes and DNA. The sample table lists around 450,000 distinct CDR3 sequences, roughly 17% of them with a count of one. 25% to 35% of the sample lies in the top ten.

The material was PBMCs, mostly from graft donor cells, obtained 360 days after TCRalphabeta/CD19-depleted stem cell transplant. All receptors derive from a boy younger than two who had a stem cell transplant for Wiskott-Aldrich syndrome, so the T cells may come from the graft donor.

This clonotype was detected a few times. The chain has TRBV5-1 and TRBJ2-5; D perhaps matches TRBD1 (6 bases). The V end was cut by 5 bases, the J end by 1 base, with 15 bases between. The CDR3 consists of 15 residues. The germline V gene encodes CDR1 SGHRS and CDR2 YFSETQ. The CDR3, as DNA: TGCGCCAGCAGGATCGGACAGCCGACCCAAGAGACCCAGTACTTC. It specifies CASRIGQPTQETQYF.

In its sample, this clonotype was seen many times. The chain couples TRBV5-1 to TRBJ2-7; D possibly corresponds to TRBD1 (6 bases). The CDR3 is 14 amino acids. V shed 4 bases and J shed 3 bases, with 14 bases lying between them. CDR1 is SGHRS and CDR2 is YFSETQ in the germline V gene. In DNA form, the CDR3 reads TGCGCCAGCAGCCCCGGGACACCAAACTACGAGCAGTACTTC. Its translation: CASSPGTPNYEQYF.

This clonotype was detected a few times. This chain links TRBV7-9 with TRBJ2-7; 13 bases map to TRBD2. In germline, CDR1 is SEHNR, CDR2 FQNEAQ (reference sequence). The CDR3 spans 17 residues. J was trimmed by 4 bases and V by 3 bases; bases with no gene match: 9. CDR3 region: CASSLHTLAGGPYEQYF. The DNA for the CDR3 is TGTGCCAGCAGCTTGCACACACTAGCGGGAGGGCCGTACGAGCAGTACTTC. Filled out from reference TRBV7-9 and TRBJ2-7, the complete variable domain reads DTGVSQNPRHKITKRGQNVTFRCDPISEHNRLYWYRQTLGQGPEFLTYFQNEAQLEKSRLLSDRFSAERPKGSFSTLEIQRTEQGDSAMYLCASSLHTLAGGPYEQYFGPGTRLTVT.

The chain is built from TRBV24-1 and TRBJ2-2; D may match TRBD1 or TRBD2 (5 bases each). V was clipped by 6 bases and J by 5 bases, with 15 bases between them. Germline CDR1 KGHDR, CDR2 SFDVKD. CDR3 size: 15 residues. CDR3 protein: CATSYEGRETGELFF. CDR3 sequence (DNA): TGTGCCACCAGTTATGAGGGCAGGGAGACCGGGGAGCTGTTTTTT.

This sequence joins TRBV6-2 or TRBV6-3 and TRBJ2-7, with D maybe TRBD2 (6 bases). Trimming took 6 bases from V and 3 from J, leaving 18 bases between them. This CDR3 has 15 residues. Germline-derived CDR1 and CDR2 are MNHEY and SVGEGT. The CDR3 loop reads CASRTPSVGGYEQYF. In DNA form, the CDR3 reads TGTGCCAGCAGGACACCTAGCGTAGGCGGCTACGAGCAGTACTTC.

This clonotype was observed a few times. The chain uses TRBV29-1 and TRBJ2-7; 10 nucleotides match TRBD1. There are 13 residues in the CDR3. Trimming took 2 bases from V and 3 from J; bases not matched to a gene: 1. CDR1 SQVTM and CDR2 ANQGSEA come from the germline V gene. In nucleotides, the CDR3 is TGCAGCGTTGAAAGGGACAGGGGCTACGAGCAGTACTTC. Translated: CSVERDRGYEQYF.

The chain joins TRBV29-1 to TRBJ2-7; the match to TRBD1 covers 10 bases. Germline loops: CDR1 SQVTM, CDR2 ANQGSEA. The CDR3 has 14 residues. Unmatched junction bases numbered 9, after V lost 4 bases and J lost 6 bases. The CDR3 nucleotides read TGCAGCGTTGGTGGGACAGGGGAAGTCGTCGAGCAGTACTTC. It codes for CSVGGTGEVVEQYF.

This clonotype was found many times. The gene calls are TRBV7-2 and TRBJ1-6; no definite D call. CDR1 and CDR2 (germline): SGHTA, FQGNSA. The CDR3 spans 13 residues. V was trimmed by 0 bases and J by 10 bases, leaving 7 bases between them. DNA of the CDR3: TGTGCCAGCAGCTTAGCAAGCGGGTCACCCCTCCACTTT. Its protein product is CASSLASGSPLHF.

This clonotype turned up a few times. The chain carries TRBV6-5 and TRBJ1-1; D unclear. CDR3 size: 11 residues. Germline assignment: CDR1 MNHEY and CDR2 SVGAGI. V was pared by 1 base and J by 8 bases, with 5 bases between. CDR3 protein: CASSYFGEAFF. In DNA, the CDR3 is TGTGCCAGCAGTTACTTCGGGGAAGCTTTCTTT.

This clonotype was seen a handful of times. The chain has TRBV6-2 or TRBV6-3 and TRBJ2-1, with D tentatively TRBD1 or TRBD2 (5 bases each). Germline V gene sequence: CDR1 MNHEY, CDR2 SVGEGT. The CDR3 is 17 residues long. V lost 2 bases, J lost 4 bases, and 18 bases lay in between. CDR3 loop: CASSYHPGSKRYNEQFF. CDR3 DNA: TGTGCCAGCAGTTACCACCCAGGGAGCAAAAGGTACAATGAGCAGTTCTTC.

This clonotype was seen only a few times. The chain is built from TRBV27 and TRBJ2-5; TRBD1 matches at 9 bases. With V trimmed by 8 bases and J by 3 bases, 10 bases remained unmatched. The germline V gene has CDR1 MNHEY and CDR2 SMNVEV (reference sequence). The CDR3 covers 15 residues. The CDR3 spells CASSTLGTGKETQYF. As DNA, the CDR3 is TGTGCCAGCTCCACATTGGGGACAGGGAAAGAGACCCAGTACTTC.

This clonotype was found a few times. This sequence joins TRBV2 and TRBJ2-1; D is ambiguous. Trimming pared 2 bases from V and 4 bases from J, leaving 12 bases between. Germline V lookup: CDR1 SNHLY, CDR2 FYNNEI. This CDR3 region has 15 residues. Here the CDR3 reads CASSETRVSYNEQFF. The CDR3 bases are TGTGCCAGCAGTGAAACCCGGGTCTCTTACAATGAGCAGTTCTTC.

The chain recombines TRBV24-1 with TRBJ2-1; TRBD2 matches at 9 bases. Germline V gene data show CDR1 as KGHDR and CDR2 as SFDVKD. V lost 0 bases to trimming and J lost 12 bases; unmatched junction nucleotides: 20. This CDR3 spans 19 amino acids. This CDR3 reads CATSDLPGTSSKVGGWQFF. The CDR3 region has the DNA TGTGCCACCAGTGATTTGCCAGGGACTAGCTCCAAAGTCGGCGGGTGGCAGTTCTTC.

The chain carries TRBV2 and TRBJ1-3; the match to TRBD1 covers 7 bases. Germline CDR1 is SNHLY and CDR2 is FYNNEI. This CDR3 has 14 residues. The ends lost 7 bases at V and 4 bases at J; junction bases unmatched: 7. Here the CDR3 reads CASIRGISGNTIYF. CDR3 DNA sequence: TGTGCCAGCATCAGGGGGATTTCAGGAAACACCATATATTTT.

The chain links TRBV12-3 or TRBV12-4 to TRBJ2-1; 13 bases agree with TRBD2. The CDR3 is 18 residues long. V was clipped by 4 bases and J by 0 bases; unmatched bases: 6. DNA for the CDR3: TGTGCCAGCAGTTCAACTAGCGGGAGGGCCAGCTCCTACAATGAGCAGTTCTTC. Translation: CASSSTSGRASSYNEQFF.

The chain uses TRBV6-5 and TRBJ2-5; D remains ambiguous. CDR1 MNHEY and CDR2 SVGAGI come from the germline V gene. Trimming removed 0 bases from V and 5 bases from J, with 10 bases in between. CDR3 length: 14 residues. The CDR3 region has the DNA TGTGCCAGCAGTTACTCCACGCAGGCGGAGACCCAGTACTTC. This encodes CASSYSTQAETQYF.

J is TRBJ2-7 and V is TRBV10-1; a possible D gene is TRBD2 (6 bases). Germline-derived CDR1 and CDR2 are WNHNN and SYGVQD (reference sequence). The CDR3 extends over 13 amino acids. V lost 8 bases, J lost 4 bases, and 15 bases lay in between. CDR3 sequence (DNA): TGCGCCAGCTCCGCGGGGACCCCTTACGAGCAGTACTTC. Protein sequence: CASSAGTPYEQYF.

The rearrangement links TRBV2 to TRBJ2-7; D ambiguous. The V gene lost 10 bases and the J gene lost 7 bases, with 20 bases spanning the gap. Germline V gene sequence: CDR1 SNHLY, CDR2 FYNNEI. CDR3 length: 13 residues. CDR3 sequence: CATKTRRLIEQYF. In nucleotides, the CDR3 is TGTGCCACCAAAACCAGGCGCCTAATAGAGCAGTACTTC.

A few counts support this clonotype. V and J are TRBV12-3 or TRBV12-4 and TRBJ1-1; 9 bases fit TRBD1. With 6 bases clipped from V and 7 bases from J, the junction kept 0 bases outside the gene matches. This CDR3 spans 11 amino acids. CDR3 nucleotide sequence: TGTGCCAGCAGGGGACAGGGTGAAGCTTTCTTT. Translated: CASRGQGEAFF.

This clonotype occurred a few times. The rearrangement links TRBV7-2 to TRBJ2-5, with D maybe TRBD2 (6 bases). V was shortened by 5 bases and J by 4 bases, with 14 bases between the two germline ends. The CDR3 loop spans 14 amino acids. Germline-derived CDR1 and CDR2 are SGHTA and FQGNSA. In DNA form, the CDR3 reads TGTGCCAGCAGCGTTACTAGCCCGCGAGAGACCCAGTACTTC. It codes for CASSVTSPRETQYF.

The J gene is TRBJ2-7, the V gene TRBV2; D ambiguous. The CDR3 extends over 15 amino acids. Germline V CDR1 and CDR2: SNHLY, FYNNEI. Trimming took 1 base from V and 0 from J, leaving 10 bases between them. The chain's CDR3 is CASSEGGYSSYEQYF. In nucleotides, the CDR3 is TGTGCCAGCAGTGAAGGAGGCTATAGCTCCTACGAGCAGTACTTC.